This entry describes one T cell receptor (beta chain). This record comes from a study of blood T cell repertoires in COVID-19. Looking at the study overall: Samples representing acute and convalescent COVID-19 were sourced from the United States, Italy and Spain. The cDNA or gDNA used as material had been derived from T cells, B-cell-depleted T cells, or PBMCs.

The CDR3 sequence is 16 residues long. Trimming took 5 bases from V and 1 from J, leaving 17 bases between them. Germline CDR1 reads SEHNR; CDR2 reads FQNEAQ (reference sequence). In the original analysis: Reference gene primer amplification gave estimated nucleated cell counts. Some clones are missing from TCRdb's copy, which holds only in-frame ones; the method was immunoSEQ multiplex PCR. The D gene and trimming were derived from the DNA, and the V and J assignments and clone size from that table. The profile shows about 120,000 clones, over 80% of them singletons. The material sequenced was peripheral blood. The source is a woman in her 70s with acute or convalescent COVID-19. This sequence joins TRBV7-9 and TRBJ1-1; D remains ambiguous. The CDR3: CASSVDVLRENTEAFF. The CDR3 DNA reads TGTGCCAGCAGCGTAGACGTGTTACGGGAGAACACTGAAGCTTTCTTT.